This T cell receptor (beta chain) stems from a study of control samples from healthy donors and cancer patients. The V segment lost 2 bases and the J segment 3 bases; nucleotides outside the gene matches: 4. The length of the CDR3 is 16 residues. Looked up from germline, CDR1 is KGHSH and CDR2 is LQKENI. Sequenced by immunoSEQ multiplex PCR; TCRdb stores in-frame clones only, minus some. Among some 100,000 clones, approximately 90% were seen once, and the ten largest hold about 4.7%. The V gene is TRBV18, the J gene TRBJ1-5, with 10 positions matching TRBD1. The receptor comes from a human donor in good health. The donor label of this sample is uncertain. The specimen was blood. CDR3 loop: CASSPTGTGVNQPQHF. The CDR3 DNA is TGTGCCAGCTCACCAACCGGGACAGGGGTCAATCAGCCCCAGCATTTT. Variable domain in full (rest from reference TRBV18 and TRBJ1-5): NAGVMQNPRHLVRRRGQEARLRCSPMKGHSHVYWYRQLPEEGLKFMVYLQKENIIDESGMPKERFSAEFPKEGPSILRIQQVVRGDSAAYFCASSPTGTGVNQPQHFGDGTRLSIL.